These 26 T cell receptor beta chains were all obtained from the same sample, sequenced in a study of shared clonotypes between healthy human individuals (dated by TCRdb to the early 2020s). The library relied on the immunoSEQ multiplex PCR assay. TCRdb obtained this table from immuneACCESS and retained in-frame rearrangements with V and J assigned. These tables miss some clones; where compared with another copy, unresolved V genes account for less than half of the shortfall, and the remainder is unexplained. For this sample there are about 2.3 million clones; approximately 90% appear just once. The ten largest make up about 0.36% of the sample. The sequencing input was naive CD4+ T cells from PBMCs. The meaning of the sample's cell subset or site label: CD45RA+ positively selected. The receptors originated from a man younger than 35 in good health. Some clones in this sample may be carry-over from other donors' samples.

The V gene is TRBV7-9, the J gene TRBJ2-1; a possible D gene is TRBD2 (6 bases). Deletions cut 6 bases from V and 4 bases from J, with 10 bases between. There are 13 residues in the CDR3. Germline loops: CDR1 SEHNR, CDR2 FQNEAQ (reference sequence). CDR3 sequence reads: CASRRDAYNEQFF. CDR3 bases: TGTGCCAGCAGGCGGGACGCGTACAATGAGCAGTTCTTC. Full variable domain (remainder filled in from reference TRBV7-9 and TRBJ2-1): DTGVSQNPRHKITKRGQNVTFRCDPISEHNRLYWYRQTLGQGPEFLTYFQNEAQLEKSRLLSDRFSAERPKGSFSTLEIQRTEQGDSAMYLCASRRDAYNEQFFGPGTRLTVL.

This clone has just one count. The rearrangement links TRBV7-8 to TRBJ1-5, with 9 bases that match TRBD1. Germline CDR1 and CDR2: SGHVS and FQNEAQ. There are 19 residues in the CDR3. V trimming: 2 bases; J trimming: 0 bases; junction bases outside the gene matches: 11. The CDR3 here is CASSLQGQGFSLSNQPQHF. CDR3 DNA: TGTGCCAGCAGCTTACAAGGACAGGGGTTCTCACTTAGCAATCAGCCCCAGCATTTT.

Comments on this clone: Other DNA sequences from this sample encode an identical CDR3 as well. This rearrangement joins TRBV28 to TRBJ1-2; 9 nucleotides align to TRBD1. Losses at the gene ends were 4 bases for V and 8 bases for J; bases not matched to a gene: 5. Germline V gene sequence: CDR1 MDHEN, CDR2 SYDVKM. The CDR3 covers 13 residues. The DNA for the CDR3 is TGTGCCAGCAGTTCGGGACAGGGTAACGGCTACACCTTC. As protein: CASSSGQGNGYTF.

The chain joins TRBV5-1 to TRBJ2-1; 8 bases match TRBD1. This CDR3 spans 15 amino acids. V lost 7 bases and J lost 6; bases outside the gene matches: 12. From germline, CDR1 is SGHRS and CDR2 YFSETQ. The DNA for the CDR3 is TGCGCCAGCGCGCCCAGGACAGGGAGGATCAATGAGCAGTTCTTC. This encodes CASAPRTGRINEQFF. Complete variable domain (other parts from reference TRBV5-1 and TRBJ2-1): KAGVTQTPRYLIKTRGQQVTLSCSPISGHRSVSWYQQTPGQGLQFLFEYFSETQRNKGNFPGRFSGRQFSNSRSEMNVSTLELGDSALYLCASAPRTGRINEQFFGPGTRLTVL.

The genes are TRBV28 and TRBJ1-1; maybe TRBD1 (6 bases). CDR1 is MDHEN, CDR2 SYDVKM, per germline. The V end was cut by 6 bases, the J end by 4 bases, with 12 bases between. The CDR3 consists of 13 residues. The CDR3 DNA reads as TGTGCCAGCAGACAGGGCGGTGGCACTGAAGCTTTCTTT. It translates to CASRQGGGTEAFF.

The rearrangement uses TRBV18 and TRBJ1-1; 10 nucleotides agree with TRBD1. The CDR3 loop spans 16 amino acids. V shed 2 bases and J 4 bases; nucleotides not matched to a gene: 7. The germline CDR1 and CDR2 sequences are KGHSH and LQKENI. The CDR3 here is CASSPGTGESGTEAFF. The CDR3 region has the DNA TGTGCCAGCTCACCAGGGACAGGGGAGAGTGGCACTGAAGCTTTCTTT.

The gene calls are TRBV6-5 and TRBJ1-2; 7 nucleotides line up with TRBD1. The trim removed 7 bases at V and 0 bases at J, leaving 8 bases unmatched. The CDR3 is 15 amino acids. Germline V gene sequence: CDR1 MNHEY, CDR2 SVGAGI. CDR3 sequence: CASTSSGTANYGYTF. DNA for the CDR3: TGTGCCAGCACCTCCTCCGGGACAGCTAACTATGGCTACACCTTC.

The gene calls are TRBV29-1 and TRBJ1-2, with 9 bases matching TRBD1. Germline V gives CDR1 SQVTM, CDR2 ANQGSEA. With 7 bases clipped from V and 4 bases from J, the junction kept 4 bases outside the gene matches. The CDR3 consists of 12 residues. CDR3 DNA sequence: TGCAGCGGTGGGGACAGGGCCTATGGCTACACCTTC. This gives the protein CSGGDRAYGYTF.

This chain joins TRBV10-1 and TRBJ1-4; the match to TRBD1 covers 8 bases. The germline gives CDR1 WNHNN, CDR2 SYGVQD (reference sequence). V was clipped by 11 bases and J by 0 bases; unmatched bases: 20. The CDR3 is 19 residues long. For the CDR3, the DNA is TGCGCCTCTTCCTCTCGGGCAGGGGGCCCACCTGCAACTAATGAAAAACTGTTTTTT. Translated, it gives CASSSRAGGPPATNEKLFF.

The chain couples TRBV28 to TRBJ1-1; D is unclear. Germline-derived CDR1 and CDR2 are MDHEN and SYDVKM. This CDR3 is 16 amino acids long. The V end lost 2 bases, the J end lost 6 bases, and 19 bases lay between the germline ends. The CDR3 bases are TGTGCCAGCAGTTTAAGTGGTACCTTTAGGCGTTCTGAAGCTTTCTTT. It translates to CASSLSGTFRRSEAFF.

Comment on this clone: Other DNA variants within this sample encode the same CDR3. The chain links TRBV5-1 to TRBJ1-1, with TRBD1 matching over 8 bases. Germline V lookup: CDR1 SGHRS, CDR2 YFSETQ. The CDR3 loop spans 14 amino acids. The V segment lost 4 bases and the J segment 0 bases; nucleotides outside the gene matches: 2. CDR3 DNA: TGCGCCAGCAGCCGGACAGGGATGAACACTGAAGCTTTCTTT. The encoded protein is CASSRTGMNTEAFF.

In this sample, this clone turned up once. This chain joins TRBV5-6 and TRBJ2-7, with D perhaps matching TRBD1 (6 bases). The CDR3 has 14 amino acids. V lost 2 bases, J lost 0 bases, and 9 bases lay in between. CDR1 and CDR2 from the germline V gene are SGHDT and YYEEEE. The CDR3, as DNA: TGTGCCAGCAGCTTCGGCAGGGGCTCCTACGAGCAGTACTTC. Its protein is CASSFGRGSYEQYF.

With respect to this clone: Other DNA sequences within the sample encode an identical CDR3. The CDR3 spells CASSAEETQYF. The CDR3, as DNA: TGTGCCAGCAGCGCCGAAGAGACCCAGTACTTC. The chain carries TRBV9 and TRBJ2-5; D remains unclear. This CDR3 contains 11 residues. Deletions cut 3 bases from V and 3 bases from J, with 3 bases between. Germline V gives CDR1 SGDLS, CDR2 YYNGEE.

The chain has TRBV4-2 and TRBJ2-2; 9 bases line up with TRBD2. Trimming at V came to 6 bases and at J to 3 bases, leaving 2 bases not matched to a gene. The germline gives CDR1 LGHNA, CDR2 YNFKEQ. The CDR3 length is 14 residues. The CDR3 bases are TGTGCCAGCAGTCTAGCGGGACACACCGGGGAGCTGTTTTTT. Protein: CASSLAGHTGELFF.

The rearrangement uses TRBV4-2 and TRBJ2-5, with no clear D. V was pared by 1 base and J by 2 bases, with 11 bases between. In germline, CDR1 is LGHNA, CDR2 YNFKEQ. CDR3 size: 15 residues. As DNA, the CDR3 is TGTGCCAGCAGCCAAGGCCAGGCCATTCAAGAGACCCAGTACTTC. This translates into CASSQGQAIQETQYF.

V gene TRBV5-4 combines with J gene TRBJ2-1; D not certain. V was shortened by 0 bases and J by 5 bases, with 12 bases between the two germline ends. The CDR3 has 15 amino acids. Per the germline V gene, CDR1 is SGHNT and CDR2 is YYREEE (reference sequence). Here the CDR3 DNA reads TGTGCCAGCAGCTTGGCGGTGTCCAATAACAATGAGCAGTTCTTC. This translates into CASSLAVSNNNEQFF.

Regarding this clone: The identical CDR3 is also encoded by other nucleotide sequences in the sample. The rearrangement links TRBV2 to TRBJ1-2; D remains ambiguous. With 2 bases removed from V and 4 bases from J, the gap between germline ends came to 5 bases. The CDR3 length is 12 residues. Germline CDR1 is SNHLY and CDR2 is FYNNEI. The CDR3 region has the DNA TGTGCCAGCAGTGAATCGTTCTATGGCTACACCTTC. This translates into CASSESFYGYTF.

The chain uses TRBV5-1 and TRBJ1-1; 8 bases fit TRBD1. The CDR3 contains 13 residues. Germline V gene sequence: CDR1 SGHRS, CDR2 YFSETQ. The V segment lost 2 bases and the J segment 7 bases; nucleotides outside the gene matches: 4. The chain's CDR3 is CASSFSDRDEAFF. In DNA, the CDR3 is TGCGCCAGCAGCTTCTCGGACAGGGATGAAGCTTTCTTT.

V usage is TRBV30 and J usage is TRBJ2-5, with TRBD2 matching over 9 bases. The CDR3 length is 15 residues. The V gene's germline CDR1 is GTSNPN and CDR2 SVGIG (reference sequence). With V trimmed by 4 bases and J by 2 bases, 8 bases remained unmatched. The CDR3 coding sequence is TGTGCCTGGAACGACGGGCTAGCGGGGCAAGAGACCCAGTACTTC. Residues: CAWNDGLAGQETQYF.

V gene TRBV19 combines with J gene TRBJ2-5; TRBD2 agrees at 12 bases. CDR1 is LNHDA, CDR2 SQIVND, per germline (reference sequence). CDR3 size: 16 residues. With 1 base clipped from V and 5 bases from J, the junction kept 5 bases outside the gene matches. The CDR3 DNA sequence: TGTGCCAGTAGTATAGGACTAGCGGGAGTTTTGGAGACCCAGTACTTC. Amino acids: CASSIGLAGVLETQYF.

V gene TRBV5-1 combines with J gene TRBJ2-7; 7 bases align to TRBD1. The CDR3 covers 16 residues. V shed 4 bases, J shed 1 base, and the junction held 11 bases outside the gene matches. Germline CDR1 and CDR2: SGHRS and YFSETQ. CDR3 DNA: TGCGCCAGCAGCCCCGCCGGGGACAGACCGTCCTACGAGCAGTACTTC. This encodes CASSPAGDRPSYEQYF.

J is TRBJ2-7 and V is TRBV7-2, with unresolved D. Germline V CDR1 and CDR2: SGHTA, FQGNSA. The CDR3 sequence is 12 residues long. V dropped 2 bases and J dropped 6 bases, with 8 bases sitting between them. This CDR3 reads CASSLLGSEQYF. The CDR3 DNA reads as TGTGCCAGCAGCTTATTAGGTTCCGAGCAGTACTTC.

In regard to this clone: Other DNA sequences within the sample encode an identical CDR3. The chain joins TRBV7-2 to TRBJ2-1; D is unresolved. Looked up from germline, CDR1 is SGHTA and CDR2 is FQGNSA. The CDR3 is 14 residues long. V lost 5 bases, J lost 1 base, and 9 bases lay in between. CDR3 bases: TGTGCCAGCAGCCTCTTACCGTCCTACAATGAGCAGTTCTTC. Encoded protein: CASSLLPSYNEQFF.

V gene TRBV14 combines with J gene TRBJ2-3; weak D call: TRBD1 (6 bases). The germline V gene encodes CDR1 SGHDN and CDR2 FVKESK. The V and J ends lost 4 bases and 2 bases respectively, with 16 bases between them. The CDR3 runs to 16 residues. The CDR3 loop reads CASSRGQGAHTDTQYF. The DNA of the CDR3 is TGTGCCAGCAGCCGGGGACAAGGAGCCCACACAGATACGCAGTATTTT. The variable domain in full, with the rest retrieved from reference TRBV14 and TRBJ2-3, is EAGVTQFPSHSVIEKGQTVTLRCDPISGHDNLYWYRRVMGKEIKFLLHFVKESKQDESGMPNNRFLAERTGGTYSTLKVQPAELEDSGVYFCASSRGQGAHTDTQYFGPGTRLTVL.

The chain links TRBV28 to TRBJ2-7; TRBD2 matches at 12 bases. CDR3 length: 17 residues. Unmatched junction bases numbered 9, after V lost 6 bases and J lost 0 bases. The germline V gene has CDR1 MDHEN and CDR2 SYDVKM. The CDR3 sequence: CASRPPRLAGASYEQYF. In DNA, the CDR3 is TGTGCCAGCAGGCCGCCCAGACTAGCGGGAGCCTCCTACGAGCAGTACTTC.

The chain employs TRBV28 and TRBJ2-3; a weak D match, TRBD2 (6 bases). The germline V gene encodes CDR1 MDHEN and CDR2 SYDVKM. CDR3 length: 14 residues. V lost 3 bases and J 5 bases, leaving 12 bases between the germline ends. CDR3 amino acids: CASSLVLAVDTQYF. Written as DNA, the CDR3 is TGTGCCAGCAGTTTGGTACTAGCTGTAGATACGCAGTATTTT.